This T cell receptor (beta chain) is from a study of CD8+CD57+ T cells in acquired aplastic anemia (dated by TCRdb to 2016 to 2019). Regarding the study in general: On average, sorted CD4+ and CD8+ cells yielded 3.2 ug of extracted DNA, with a range of about 0.19 to 30 ug. Healthy donor samples averaged approximately 10 million reads for CD4+ and 11 million to 13 million for CD8+ cells.

In this study, sorted CD4+ and CD8+ T cells from the blood of healthy subjects and of severe aplastic anemia patients had their TCR repertoires deep-sequenced. Ficoll-Paque density gradient centrifugation was used to isolate peripheral blood mononuclear cells. Before DNA was extracted, CD4+ and CD8+ T cells were sorted using either FACS or magnetic beads. The germline V gene (reference sequence) specifies LNHDA as CDR1 and SQIVND as CDR2. V is clipped by 4 bases and J by 0 bases, and the sequence between their germline boundaries is 10 bases long. The CDR3 contains 15 residues, cysteine and phenylalanine counted. The entry retains the CDR3 DNA only, 45 bases that are in frame from base 1. Genomic DNA was used as template for profiling of TCR beta VDJ combinations and CDR3 sequences. TCR repertoire sequencing was run on an Illumina HiSeq 2000. The authors' analysis ran thus. Repertoire assessment relied on Simpson's diversity index, CDR3 size and DJ length profiles, and TRBV/TRBJ rearrangement plots. The most abundant DNA sequence in the deep sequencing data was taken as the immunodominant clone. CDR3 amino acid sequences were checked for sharing across subjects and were also compared against the VDJdb database and published repertoires. In TCRdb, the public reads were trimmed at Q25 with fastp and aligned with MiXCR, with productive beta chains retained. Each record represents a unique CDR3 protein, reported with the most common genes and DNA among its rows. TCRdb assigned the V and J calls; the authors' analysis was not used. Present in this sample are 150,000 to 200,000 distinct CDR3 sequences, approximately 44% of which were seen just once. 1.1% of the sample is taken by the ten largest.

In its sample, this clonotype was seen a few times. The antigen this receptor binds is unknown. Per-nucleotide qualities are absent, and no much larger clonotype sits a single base away. The research as a whole found: About 30 CD8+ CDR3 sequences were found to be shared between patients and controls, but these sequences appeared to be highly expressed in patients and within the immunodominant clones of the patients. No significant difference in CD8+ Simpson's diversity was found between patients and healthy controls (P=0.060).

Recombination connected TRBV19 to TRBJ1-3; no D segment can be confidently identified. The sample was sorted CD4+, CD8+, or CD8+CD57+ T cells (not recorded which) from PBMCs. This receptor was taken from a human donor in good health. The DNA sequence is given as TGTGCCAGTAGTACGCCCCGGGGCTCTGGAAACACCATATATTTT. This sequence encodes CASSTPRGSGNTIYF.